The entry below describes one TCR beta chain. Its antigen is as yet unknown. In total, each donor contributed a single heparinised blood draw that averaged roughly 100 mL. This sample is drawn from a study of beta chain features in type 1 diabetes. What was sequenced were expressed TCRB transcripts, since all of the isolated RNA had been reverse transcribed. An average of around 3.9 million reads was obtained for naive, central memory and regulatory T cell samples. Using immunoSEQ multiplex PCR, the repertoire was profiled, and TCRdb retains in-frame clones only, with some absent. The table has 20,000 to 30,000 clones, roughly two thirds seen once. There are 14 residues in the CDR3. Germline V gene data show CDR1 as SGHAT and CDR2 as FQNNGV. The V segment lost 4 bases and the J segment 4 bases; nucleotides outside the gene matches: 6. Overall study findings and caveats: Patients showed naive, central memory and Treg TCRB repertoires that appeared more similar than those of healthy donors.

The sample was Tregs from blood. The V call is TRBV11-2, the J call TRBJ2-7; 8 bases line up with TRBD1. The clonotype was recovered from a woman aged 40 to 49 in good health. This CDR3 reads CASSYYRGTYEQYF. The CDR3 bases are TGTGCCAGCAGCTATTACAGGGGGACGTACGAGCAGTACTTC.